The source of this TCR beta chain is a study of blood T cell repertoires in COVID-19. Study as a whole: Both acute and convalescent COVID-19 samples were obtained from the United States, Italy and Spain. In each case, the material was cDNA or gDNA derived from T cells, B-cell-depleted T cells, or PBMCs.

V lost 5 bases to trimming and J lost 6 bases, with 14 bases between them. Germline CDR1 SGHTA, CDR2 FQGNSA. There are 15 residues in the CDR3. Original analysis: Amplification from reference gene primers served as the basis for estimated nucleated cell counts. This table comes from immunoSEQ multiplex PCR, and its TCRdb copy is limited to in-frame clones, with some not included. V, J and clone size derive from that table, while D and trimming were established from the DNA sequence. The data show 250,000 or so clones, around 82% seen once. The clonotype was recovered from an older woman with acute or convalescent COVID-19. The specimen sequenced was peripheral blood. The chain uses TRBV7-2 and TRBJ1-6, with a weak D call TRBD1 (6 bases). The CDR3 region is CASSPGNRANSPLHF. The CDR3 DNA sequence: TGTGCCAGCAGCCCGGGAAACAGGGCTAATTCACCCCTCCACTTT.